These 19 T cell receptor beta chains share one sample of origin, sequenced in a study of blood T cell repertoires in COVID-19. The data were produced by immunoSEQ multiplex PCR, yet TCRdb's version contains in-frame clones alone and is incomplete. Altogether 150,000 to 200,000 clones are present, roughly 84% being singletons, with the ten largest covering under 3%. Sequencing was done on a sample of peripheral blood. The receptors derive from a human donor with acute or convalescent COVID-19. The donor label of this sample is uncertain.

The rearrangement uses TRBV19 and TRBJ2-2; D is uncertain. This CDR3 has 14 residues. V was pared by 6 bases and J by 4 bases, with 12 bases between. The V gene's germline CDR1 is LNHDA and CDR2 SQIVND (reference sequence). For the CDR3, the DNA is TGTGCCAGTAGCAAACCCCACAGCACCGGGGAGCTGTTTTTT. Translated: CASSKPHSTGELFF.

The chain combines TRBV6-5 with TRBJ1-1, with a possible D match to TRBD1 (5 bases). From germline, CDR1 is MNHEY and CDR2 SVGAGI. Trimming took 0 bases from V and 0 from J, leaving 8 bases between them. The CDR3 is 15 residues long. CDR3 residues: CASSYSQGMNTEAFF. The DNA of the CDR3 is TGTGCCAGCAGTTACTCGCAGGGCATGAACACTGAAGCTTTCTTT.

V is TRBV29-1 and J is TRBJ1-3; a weak D match, TRBD1 (5 bases). V lost 3 bases and J lost 2, with 14 bases in between. Germline V gene lookup returns CDR1 SQVTM and CDR2 ANQGSEA. This CDR3 comprises 15 residues. CDR3 coding DNA: TGCAGCGTTGAGTCGGGGGTCGGGACTGGAAACACCATATATTTT. Its translation: CSVESGVGTGNTIYF.

The CDR3 here is CASSTDRGNNEKLFF. CDR3 DNA: TGTGCCAGCAGCACAGACAGGGGGAATAATGAAAAACTGTTTTTT. V is TRBV7-2 and J is TRBJ1-4; 9 positions match TRBD1. This CDR3 has 15 residues. Trimming at V came to 5 bases and at J to 4 bases, leaving 5 bases not matched to a gene. Looked up from germline, CDR1 is SGHTA and CDR2 is FQGNSA.

The rearrangement uses TRBV9 and TRBJ1-6; D is unclear. From germline, CDR1 is SGDLS and CDR2 YYNGEE. V was pared by 3 bases and J by 7 bases, with 20 bases between. This CDR3 spans 17 amino acids. The CDR3 sequence: CASSGPLGSDSNSPLHF. CDR3 nucleotide sequence: TGTGCCAGCAGCGGACCCCTTGGCTCCGACTCCAATTCACCCCTCCACTTT.

CDR3 bases: TGTGCCAGCAGCCCCCGAGGGGGAGCGGGGACCAAGGGCCATGAGCAGTTCTTC. Protein sequence: CASSPRGGAGTKGHEQFF. This rearrangement joins TRBV7-2 to TRBJ2-1; a possible D gene is TRBD2 (7 bases). This CDR3 is 18 amino acids long. The V end was cut by 5 bases, the J end by 8 bases, with 28 bases between. Germline CDR1 reads SGHTA; CDR2 reads FQGNSA.

The chain carries TRBV7-9 and TRBJ1-4, with a weak D call TRBD1 (6 bases). CDR1 is SEHNR and CDR2 is FQNEAQ in the germline V gene (reference sequence). Trimming removed 5 bases from V and 8 bases from J, with 24 bases in between. This CDR3 comprises 17 residues. In DNA, the CDR3 is TGTGCCAGCAGCCGATTCCTCAGACAGGCCTCAGGGGAAAAACTGTTTTTT. Protein sequence: CASSRFLRQASGEKLFF.

This chain uses TRBV21-1 with TRBJ1-1; TRBD1, as called in the table, went unchecked against the DNA. TRBV21-1 is termed a pseudogene. This CDR3 is 15 amino acids long. CDR3 protein: CASTLGGQGGTGAFF. As DNA, the CDR3 is TGTGCCAGCACCCTGGGGGGACAGGGGGGAACGGGAGCTTTCTTT.

The genes are TRBV23-1 and TRBJ1-1; D perhaps matches TRBD1 (6 bases). TRBV23-1 is an ORF for which the function is uncertain. CDR3 length: 14 amino acids. The V and J ends lost 9 bases and 0 bases respectively, with 14 bases between them. The chain's CDR3 is CASPRTVLNTEAFF. The DNA for the CDR3 is TGCGCCAGTCCTCGGACAGTTTTGAACACTGAAGCTTTCTTT.

This chain joins TRBV6-1 and TRBJ2-7; D is unresolved. Trimming took 4 bases from V and 1 from J, leaving 8 bases between them. Germline V gene lookup returns CDR1 MNHNS and CDR2 SASEGT. CDR3 length: 13 residues. The CDR3 DNA reads as TGTGCCAGCAGTGTGTCCCAATCCTACGAGCAGTACTTC. Translating gives CASSVSQSYEQYF.

The V gene is TRBV7-9, the J gene TRBJ2-2; tentative D call: TRBD2 (5 bases). This CDR3 has 14 amino acids. V dropped 10 bases and J dropped 4 bases, with 16 bases sitting between them. Germline V gene sequence: CDR1 SEHNR, CDR2 FQNEAQ (reference sequence). CDR3 sequence: CATKALGSTGELFF. CDR3 coding DNA: TGTGCCACCAAAGCTCTGGGGAGCACCGGGGAGCTGTTTTTT.

The chain joins TRBV15 to TRBJ1-1, with a weak D call TRBD1 (6 bases). Germline V lookup: CDR1 LNHNV, CDR2 YYDKDF (reference sequence). Trimming took off 6 bases at V and 4 bases at J, with 15 bases between the two ends. There are 14 residues in the CDR3. CDR3 DNA sequence: TGTGCCACCAGTCGCAGGGGCTCGGTCACTGAAGCTTTCTTT. It yields the protein CATSRRGSVTEAFF. Full variable domain (rest looked up from reference TRBV15 and TRBJ1-1): DAMVIQNPRYQVTQFGKPVTLSCSQTLNHNVMYWYQQKSSQAPKLLFHYYDKDFNNEADTPDNFQSRRPNTSFCFLDIRSPGLGDTAMYLCATSRRGSVTEAFFGQGTRLTVV.

The rearrangement links TRBV7-9 to TRBJ2-3; D may be TRBD1 (6 bases). With 2 bases removed from V and 3 bases from J, the gap between germline ends came to 9 bases. Germline V gene sequence: CDR1 SEHNR, CDR2 FQNEAQ (reference sequence). This CDR3 region has 14 residues. The CDR3 sequence is CASSLTRGTDTQYF. Here the CDR3 DNA reads TGTGCCAGCAGCTTAACCAGGGGAACAGATACGCAGTATTTT.

V usage is TRBV6-2 or TRBV6-3 and J usage is TRBJ2-7; 11 nucleotides match TRBD1. With V trimmed by 6 bases and J by 4 bases, 5 bases remained unmatched. CDR1 MNHEY and CDR2 SVGEGT come from the germline V gene. The CDR3 length is 14 residues. As DNA, the CDR3 is TGTGCCAGCAGCTTACGGGACAGGGGGTACGAGCAGTACTTC. This translates into CASSLRDRGYEQYF.

The gene calls are TRBV3-1 (or the pseudogene TRBV3-2) and TRBJ2-2; D not certain. This CDR3 spans 16 amino acids. V was shortened by 3 bases and J by 5 bases, with 16 bases between the two germline ends. Germline lookup yields CDR1 LGHDT and CDR2 YNNKEL (reference sequence). The chain's CDR3 is CASSHASLSVTGELFF. The CDR3 nucleotides read TGTGCCAGCAGCCATGCAAGCCTATCGGTTACCGGGGAGCTGTTTTTT.

V is TRBV5-4 and J is TRBJ1-4; perhaps TRBD1 as D (6 bases). Germline V gives CDR1 SGHNT, CDR2 YYREEE (reference sequence). This CDR3 spans 15 amino acids. The germline V and J ends were trimmed by 4 bases and 8 bases, with 18 bases remaining between them. CDR3 sequence: CASSPRPERGEKLFF. The DNA of the CDR3 is TGTGCCAGCAGCCCCCGCCCTGAGAGGGGGGAAAAACTGTTTTTT. Full variable domain (missing parts from reference TRBV5-4 and TRBJ1-4): ETGVTQSPTHLIKTRGQQVTLRCSSQSGHNTVSWYQQALGQGPQFIFQYYREEENGRGNFPPRFSGLQFPNYSSELNVNALELDDSALYLCASSPRPERGEKLFFGSGTQLSVL.

This clone was counted between two and nine times. The V gene is TRBV28, the J gene TRBJ1-1; unclear D gene. With 6 bases removed from V and 1 base from J, the gap between germline ends came to 9 bases. The CDR3 has 13 residues. From germline, CDR1 is MDHEN and CDR2 SYDVKM. The chain's CDR3 is CASRRPANTEAFF. Written as DNA, the CDR3 is TGTGCCAGCAGGCGGCCTGCGAACACTGAAGCTTTCTTT.

V and J are TRBV23-1 and TRBJ2-1; TRBD1 matches at 7 bases. TRBV23-1 is labeled an ORF, and its function is uncertain. The CDR3 runs 16 residues. J gave up 9 bases and V 3 bases, and 14 bases lay outside the gene matches. CDR3 loop: CASSHLADREGGEQFF. The CDR3 nucleotides read TGCGCCAGCAGTCACCTCGCCGACAGGGAAGGGGGTGAGCAGTTCTTC.

The J gene is TRBJ1-1, the V gene TRBV3-1 (or the pseudogene TRBV3-2), with TRBD1 identical over 9 bases. CDR3 length: 17 residues. Germline-derived CDR1 and CDR2 are LGHDT and YNNKEL (reference sequence). V was clipped by 1 base and J by 1 base; unmatched bases: 7. DNA for the CDR3: TGTGCCAGCAGCCAAGGGGCGGGACAGGGTAGGAACACTGAAGCTTTCTTT. This gives the protein CASSQGAGQGRNTEAFF.